These T cell receptor beta chains were read from a single sample in a study of siplizumab effects on memory and regulatory T cells. Sequenced by immunoSEQ multiplex PCR; TCRdb stores in-frame clones only, minus some. Here the sample spans 100,000 or so clones, about 94% being singletons. The sequenced sample consisted of CD4+ T cells sorted from blood. The receptors were gathered from a human donor in good health. Each CDR3 is given with its conserved first and last residue. Each record gives: V gene, clone size, D gene, J gene, CDR3 DNA, CDR3 protein. A D gene is named only where the DNA matches it firmly. Clone size is shown for a subset of rows, as once, few, many or a class of expanded clone.

TRBV19	-	TRBD1	TRBJ1-1	TGTGCCAGTAGTGATCAAACGCGAGGGACAGCGAACACTGAAGCTTTCTTT	CASSDQTRGTANTEAFF
TRBV20-1	-	-	TRBJ2-7	TGCAGTGCTAGACTGGGGAGTGAGCAGTACTTC	CSARLGSEQYF
TRBV2	-	-	TRBJ1-4	TGTGCCAGCAGTGATCAGGCCAGGGTAGGCGAAAAACTGTTTTTT	CASSDQARVGEKLFF
TRBV18	-	-	TRBJ2-7	TGTGCCAGCTCAGGGGGTAAGGGAGCCGGGTACGAGCAGTACTTC	CASSGGKGAGYEQYF
TRBV5-1	few	-	TRBJ2-7	TGCGCCAGCAGCTTGGTGGCAGGTTCCTACGAGCAGTACTTC	CASSLVAGSYEQYF
TRBV20-1	-	-	TRBJ2-7	TGCAGTGCTAGATCGATGGACGAGCAGTACTTC	CSARSMDEQYF
TRBV19	once	-	TRBJ2-2	TGTGCCACGAACAGGGGGGGTTCTACCACCGGGGAGCTGTTTTTT	CATNRGGSTTGELFF
TRBV28	once	-	TRBJ2-7	TGTGCCAGCAGTTCTCCCCTTCCCGGCGAGCAGTACTTC	CASSSPLPGEQYF
TRBV7-9	-	TRBD1	TRBJ2-1	TGTGCCAGCAGCTTGGGGGACAGGGACAACAATGAGCAGTTCTTC	CASSLGDRDNNEQFF
TRBV5-4	-	-	TRBJ2-1	TGTGCCAGCAGCTTGGCGGGGACACGCTACAATGAGCAGTTCTTC	CASSLAGTRYNEQFF
TRBV30	-	-	TRBJ1-4	TGTGCCTGGAGCCACTCATCAGGGGACTCGGTAAAACTGTTTTTT	CAWSHSSGDSVKLFF
TRBV20-1	-	-	TRBJ1-2	TGCAGTGCTAGAGGGCAGAGAGGCTACACCTTC	CSARGQRGYTF
TRBV7-9	-	-	TRBJ2-7	TGTGCCAGCAGCCCCCAGACTGTCATCTACGAGCAGTACTTC	CASSPQTVIYEQYF
TRBV6-1	-	-	TRBJ2-7	TGTGCCAGCAGTGAAGGGACCCCATACGAGCAGTACTTC	CASSEGTPYEQYF
TRBV4-2	-	TRBD2	TRBJ2-7	TGTGCCAGCAGCCACGTGGGGACTAACTACGAGCAGTACTTC	CASSHVGTNYEQYF
TRBV6-5	-	-	TRBJ1-2	TGTGCCAGCAGTTACAGGGAGAGGGACTATGGCTACACCTTC	CASSYRERDYGYTF
TRBV2	-	-	TRBJ1-5	TGTGCCAGCAGGAAAACAGGAGCTAGCAATCAGCCCCAGCATTTT	CASRKTGASNQPQHF
TRBV18	-	-	TRBJ2-2	TGTGCCAGCTCACCGGAGCGCGCCGGGGAGCTGTTTTTT	CASSPERAGELFF
TRBV27	-	-	TRBJ2-5	TGTGCCAGCAGTTTAACACTCGAGCATGGAGAGACCCAGTACTTC	CASSLTLEHGETQYF
TRBV6-1	-	TRBD1	TRBJ1-2	TGTGCCAGCAGTGATAGGGACAGGGCAGTCTATGGCTACACCTTC	CASSDRDRAVYGYTF
TRBV19	-	-	TRBJ2-7	TGTGCCAGTAGCCCTCGGGGGCTAGCCGGAGTTTACGAGCAGTACTTC	CASSPRGLAGVYEQYF
TRBV11-2	-	-	TRBJ2-1	TGTGCCAGCAGCTCCCATACTAGGGCGTTCGTGGGGAATGAGCAGTTCTTC	CASSSHTRAFVGNEQFF
TRBV10-2	-	TRBD2	TRBJ2-3	TGCGCCAGCATCTCAGGGGCGGGAGGGCCGGATACGCAGTATTTT	CASISGAGGPDTQYF
TRBV20-1	-	-	TRBJ1-4	TGCAGTGCTAGAAATGAAAAACTGTTTTTT	CSARNEKLFF
TRBV2	once	TRBD1	TRBJ2-1	TGTGCCAGCAGGGGACAGGGTGCCTACAATGAGCAGTTCTTC	CASRGQGAYNEQFF
TRBV7-2	-	-	TRBJ2-1	TGTGCCAGCAGCTTATCCTTTGGGGGACTCAATGAGCAGTTCTTC	CASSLSFGGLNEQFF
TRBV19	once	TRBD1	TRBJ1-5	TGTGCCAGTAGTATGGGGACAGGGACTCTTTTACATCAGCCCCAGCATTTT	CASSMGTGTLLHQPQHF
TRBV5-4	-	-	TRBJ2-5	TGTGCCAGCAGCCTAAGGACAGACCAAGAGACCCAGTACTTC	CASSLRTDQETQYF
TRBV27	-	-	TRBJ2-3	TGTGCCAGCAGTTTACTTGGGGCGTTGCGGGCAGATACGCAGTATTTT	CASSLLGALRADTQYF
TRBV11-2	once	TRBD1	TRBJ2-1	TGTGCCAGCAGTCTAGCCCTGCGACAGGGGAAAAGCTGGGAGAATGAGCAGTTCTTC	CASSLALRQGKSWENEQFF
TRBV11-3	-	-	TRBJ2-2	TGTGCCAGCAGCTTAAACAGCGGCACCGGGGAGCTGTTTTTT	CASSLNSGTGELFF
TRBV27	-	-	TRBJ2-1	TGTGCCAGCACAAGTTTGGATGAGCAGTTCTTC	CASTSLDEQFF
TRBV2	-	-	TRBJ2-5	TGTGCCAGCAGTGAATTCCAGGGGCAAGAGACCCAGTACTTC	CASSEFQGQETQYF
TRBV5-1	few	-	TRBJ2-1	TGCGCCAGCAGCTTGGTGATGAGGGCGGGTAACTACAATGAGCAGTTCTTC	CASSLVMRAGNYNEQFF
TRBV28	-	-	TRBJ2-5	TGTGCCAGCAGTCGACACAGGGACGGGGAGACCCAGTACTTC	CASSRHRDGETQYF
TRBV27	-	TRBD1	TRBJ1-1	TGTGCCAGCAGTTTATCCGACAGGGTGAGCACTGAAGCTTTCTTT	CASSLSDRVSTEAFF
TRBV9	-	-	TRBJ1-3	TGTGCCAGCAGCCCAAGGGGGGATGGTCTCACTGGAAACACCATATATTTT	CASSPRGDGLTGNTIYF
TRBV7-3	once	-	TRBJ2-1	TGTGCCAGCAGCTCAGTTCCGCGGGGCGGTTTAGCGGCGCGCTCCTACAATGAGCAGTTCTTC	CASSSVPRGGLAARSYNEQFF
TRBV7-8	-	-	TRBJ2-5	TGTGCCAGCAGCTTATACTATCAAGAGACCCAGTACTTC	CASSLYYQETQYF
TRBV5-1	-	-	TRBJ2-3	TGCGCCAGCAGCAAGCTACTTGGGCGGGTTACAGATACGCAGTATTTT	CASSKLLGRVTDTQYF
TRBV5-1	-	-	TRBJ2-1	TGCGCCAGCAGCTTGGGCGTCAAGGATGAGCAGTTCTTC	CASSLGVKDEQFF
TRBV28	-	-	TRBJ1-1	TGTGCCAGCATCCTAAGGGGCAGACCGAACACTGAAGCTTTCTTT	CASILRGRPNTEAFF
TRBV4-1	-	TRBD2	TRBJ2-1	TGCGCCAGCAGCCAAGAGAGTTTGCTACTAGCGGAGACCCCGTTTGCCGGTGAGCAGTTCTTC	CASSQESLLLAETPFAGEQFF
TRBV5-1	-	TRBD1	TRBJ1-6	TGCGCCAGCAGCTTGGGACAGGGGAATTCACCCCTCCACTTT	CASSLGQGNSPLHF
TRBV30	-	TRBD2	TRBJ2-1	TGTGCCTGGACGAATAGCGGGAGAAGACGGTTCTTC	CAWTNSGRRRFF
TRBV6-6	-	-	TRBJ1-2	TGTGCCAGCAGATTACAAGGGGCCGTAGGCTATGGCTACACCTTC	CASRLQGAVGYGYTF
TRBV7-9	once	-	TRBJ2-1	TGTGCCAGCAGCGCGGAGCCCGGGATTCTGGTGGGGCATGAGCAGTTCTTC	CASSAEPGILVGHEQFF
TRBV30	-	TRBD1	TRBJ2-7	TGTGCCTGGAGCAGGACAGGGGCACGCTACGAGCAGTACTTC	CAWSRTGARYEQYF
TRBV30	-	-	TRBJ2-1	TGTGCCTGGAGCGCCGGCTACTCCCAGTTCTTC	CAWSAGYSQFF
TRBV19	-	TRBD1	TRBJ1-5	TGTGCCAGTAGTATCAGGACAGGGGGCCTTCGCAATCAGCCCCAGCATTTT	CASSIRTGGLRNQPQHF
TRBV19	-	TRBD1	TRBJ2-5	TGTGCCAGTAGTATAGGTGGGACAGGTCCCAGGGAGACCCAGTACTTC	CASSIGGTGPRETQYF
TRBV19	once	-	TRBJ1-1	TGTGCCAGTAGTACACTCTGGGGGGGGCAACCTAACACTGAAGCTTTCTTT	CASSTLWGGQPNTEAFF